This passage covers 2 T cell receptor beta chains from one sample sequenced in a study of chemoradiotherapy in HPV16-positive cancers. Some clones are missing from TCRdb's copy, which holds only in-frame ones; the method was immunoSEQ multiplex PCR. The sample includes roughly 20,000 clones, 84% seen only once; the top ten take around 3.8%. This specimen was blood, taken from a patient who underwent chemoradiotherapy. The receptors stem from a human donor with HPV-associated anogenital cancer.

The chain couples TRBV5-1 to TRBJ1-6; D ambiguous. Deletions cut 0 bases from V and 0 bases from J, with 10 bases between. The CDR3 totals 17 residues. From germline, CDR1 is SGHRS and CDR2 YFSETQ. Here the CDR3 DNA reads TGCGCCAGCAGCTTGGTCGGGGAGGGCTCCTATAATTCACCCCTCCACTTT. This encodes CASSLVGEGSYNSPLHF.

The V gene is TRBV4-1, the J gene TRBJ2-2; D possibly matches TRBD1 or TRBD2 (5 bases each). Germline V gives CDR1 MGHRA, CDR2 YSYEKL. The V gene lost 1 base and the J gene lost 6 bases, with 24 bases spanning the gap. This CDR3 has 19 amino acids. CDR3 in amino acids: CASSQGGALVTGVSGELFF. The DNA of the CDR3 is TGCGCCAGCAGCCAAGGTGGGGCCCTAGTCACCGGGGTGTCCGGGGAGCTGTTTTTT.